These 13 T cell receptor beta chains came from one sample sequenced in a study of blood T cell repertoires in COVID-19. Method: immunoSEQ multiplex PCR; TCRdb's copy keeps in-frame clones and lacks some. The top ten clones hold about 10% of a sample with 200,000 to 250,000 clones, 65% to 90% of them seen once. Sample: peripheral blood. Every receptor here comes from a man in his fifties or sixties with active or convalescent COVID-19.

The chain links TRBV9 to TRBJ2-2; 8 positions agree with TRBD1. CDR1 is SGDLS, CDR2 YYNGEE, per germline. This CDR3 spans 16 amino acids. V lost 0 bases, J lost 6 bases, and 7 bases stayed unmatched. The CDR3 sequence is CASSVVGTGGSGELFF. The DNA of the CDR3 is TGTGCCAGCAGCGTAGTAGGAACAGGGGGTTCCGGGGAGCTGTTTTTT.

CDR3 coding DNA: TGTGCCAGCAGTGGAACTAGTCAGGGGGCGTTGAATGGCTACACCTTC. This encodes CASSGTSQGALNGYTF. This sequence joins TRBV2 and TRBJ1-2, with 8 positions matching TRBD1. The CDR3 contains 16 residues. Losses at the gene ends were 4 bases for V and 6 bases for J; bases not matched to a gene: 13. The germline gives CDR1 SNHLY, CDR2 FYNNEI. Looking up the rest from reference TRBV2 and TRBJ1-2 gives the full variable domain: EPEVTQTPSHQVTQMGQEVILRCVPISNHLYFYWYRQILGQKVEFLVSFYNNEISEKSEIFDDQFSVERPDGSNFTLKIRSTKLEDSAMYFCASSGTSQGALNGYTFGSGTRLTVV.

Turning to this clone: The identical CDR3 is also encoded by other nucleotide sequences in the sample. The V and J genes are TRBV24-1 and TRBJ2-5; 14 positions match TRBD2. This CDR3 comprises 16 residues. Germline trimming cut 4 bases from V and 5 bases from J; bases unmatched to any gene: 5. Germline V CDR1 and CDR2: KGHDR, SFDVKD. The CDR3 DNA reads TGTGCCACCAGTGACGGGACTAGCGGGAGCCGGGAGACCCAGTACTTC. Residues: CATSDGTSGSRETQYF.

The rearrangement uses TRBV21-1 and TRBJ1-3; the DNA was not compared with TRBD1, the D call given in the table. TRBV21-1 is a pseudogene. The length of the CDR3 is 16 residues. CDR3: CASSSYTGNSGNTIYF. In DNA form, the CDR3 reads TGTGCCAGCAGCAGTTATACAGGGAACTCTGGAAACACCATATATTTT.

This rearrangement joins TRBV19 to TRBJ1-2, with TRBD1 as a possible D gene (5 bases). The V and J ends lost 3 bases and 8 bases respectively, with 10 bases between them. This CDR3 comprises 12 residues. CDR1 LNHDA and CDR2 SQIVND come from the germline V gene (reference sequence). The CDR3 sequence is CASSIGGVGYTF. The CDR3 DNA is TGTGCCAGTAGTATCGGAGGGGTCGGCTACACCTTC.

The sample holds a few counts of this clone. The chain combines TRBV23-1 with TRBJ1-3; D not resolved. TRBV23-1 has ORF status, its function being uncertain. V was trimmed by 3 bases and J by 9 bases, leaving 27 bases between them. The CDR3 covers 18 residues. The DNA for the CDR3 is TGCGCCAGCAGTCAGGGCAGGTCTATCTCCGACGCCCGGTGCACCATATATTTT. This codes for CASSQGRSISDARCTIYF.

The chain joins TRBV9 to TRBJ2-6; the match to TRBD1 covers 9 bases. The junction had 11 bases not matched to a gene; V was cut back by 0 bases and J by 1 base. The CDR3 extends over 20 amino acids. Germline V gene lookup returns CDR1 SGDLS and CDR2 YYNGEE. CDR3 protein: CASSVELHYGTGSGANVLTF. The CDR3 coding sequence is TGTGCCAGCAGCGTAGAGCTCCATTACGGGACAGGGTCTGGGGCCAACGTCCTGACTTTC.

This clone has more than one count but fewer than ten. This rearrangement joins TRBV2 to TRBJ1-2; TRBD1 agrees at 7 bases. After removal of 8 bases from V and 4 bases from J, the junction contained 7 bases not matched to a gene. CDR1 is SNHLY and CDR2 is FYNNEI in the germline V gene. CDR3 length: 13 residues. The CDR3, as DNA: TGTGCCAGCCGAGGGACAGAGCCCTATGGCTACACCTTC. Protein sequence: CASRGTEPYGYTF.

On this clone: In the same sample, other DNA sequences code for this CDR3. The chain combines TRBV19 with TRBJ2-3; D remains ambiguous. The germline CDR1 and CDR2 sequences are LNHDA and SQIVND (reference sequence). The CDR3 is 12 amino acids. Deletions cut 4 bases from V and 0 bases from J, with 2 bases between. This chain's CDR3 is CASSTSTDTQYF. The CDR3 DNA sequence: TGTGCCAGTAGTACTAGCACAGATACGCAGTATTTT.

The CDR3 DNA reads TGTGCCAGCAGTTTTCCGGGACTAGCGGGAGGGTGGGAAATCTCAGATACGCAGTATTTT. Amino acids: CASSFPGLAGGWEISDTQYF. This chain uses TRBV28 with TRBJ2-3; TRBD2 matches at 16 bases. The CDR3 sequence is 20 residues long. Germline loops: CDR1 MDHEN, CDR2 SYDVKM. V lost 3 bases, J lost 4 bases, and 13 bases stayed unmatched.

The rearrangement links TRBV9 to TRBJ2-5; weak D call: TRBD1 (5 bases). The CDR3 consists of 13 residues. Between the trimmed V and J ends, which lost 3 bases and 2 bases, there was a span of 8 bases. The germline V gene encodes CDR1 SGDLS and CDR2 YYNGEE. The CDR3 protein is CASSGTSQETQYF. The CDR3, as DNA: TGTGCCAGCAGCGGGACAAGTCAAGAGACCCAGTACTTC.

CDR3 region: CASSGGSGTYNEQFF. The CDR3, as DNA: TGTGCCAGCAGTGGAGGGTCGGGCACCTACAATGAGCAGTTCTTC. This chain links TRBV2 with TRBJ2-1, with a weak D call TRBD2 (5 bases). Germline V gene sequence: CDR1 SNHLY, CDR2 FYNNEI. This CDR3 contains 15 residues. V was shortened by 4 bases and J by 2 bases, with 12 bases between the two germline ends.

The chain is built from TRBV19 and TRBJ2-5; TRBD1 matches at 8 bases. CDR3 size: 16 residues. The J segment lost 5 bases and the V segment lost 4 bases, leaving 12 bases of the junction unmatched. Germline V gene sequence: CDR1 LNHDA, CDR2 SQIVND (reference sequence). The CDR3 DNA reads TGTGCCAGTAGTACTCTGGAGGGCAGGGGGCGGGAGACCCAGTACTTC. It encodes CASSTLEGRGRETQYF. The full variable domain, rest sourced from reference TRBV19 and TRBJ2-5, is DGGITQSPKYLFRKEGQNVTLSCEQNLNHDAMYWYRQDPGQGLRLIYYSQIVNDFQKGDIAEGYSVSREKKESFPLTVTSAQKNPTAFYLCASSTLEGRGRETQYFGPGTRLLVL.